A selection of T cell receptor beta chains follows, all from one sample in a study of long-term antiretroviral therapy in people with HIV. This table comes from immunoSEQ multiplex PCR, and its TCRdb copy is limited to in-frame clones, with some not included. The sample yields under 25,000 clones, 86% seen once. Sequenced material: unsorted PBMCs, taken 0.5 years after starting antiretroviral therapy. Source of these receptors: a man aged 40-49 years with HIV. Each CDR3 is given with its conserved first and last residue. The D gene is left open where the match is weak. Size values are once, few and many counts, or a class for expanded clones, and some rows have none.

V gene	clone size	D gene	J gene	CDR3 DNA	CDR3 protein
TRBV11-2	NA	NA	TRBJ2-7	TGTGCCAGCAGCCCAGACACGAAAAACTACGAGCAGTACTTC	CASSPDTKNYEQYF
TRBV19	NA	NA	TRBJ2-1	TGTGCCAGTAGTATTGTGACAGCTTCGGGTGAGCAGTTCTTC	CASSIVTASGEQFF
TRBV27	NA	TRBD2	TRBJ2-1	TGTGCCAGCAGTTTAATTAGCGGGACATACAATGAGCAGTTCTTC	CASSLISGTYNEQFF
TRBV5-4	once	NA	TRBJ2-7	TGTGCCAGCAGCTTGGTCCAGGGGCCCGAGCAGTACTTC	CASSLVQGPEQYF
TRBV5-4	few	NA	TRBJ1-3	TGTGCCAGCAGCTTGTGGGGGTTCTCTGGAAACACCATATATTTT	CASSLWGFSGNTIYF
TRBV25-1	NA	NA	TRBJ2-3	TGTGCCAGCAGTCTGACGGTGGCCTCAGATACGCAGTATTTT	CASSLTVASDTQYF
TRBV27	NA	NA	TRBJ2-2	TGTGCCAGCAGTTTGTACCCCATGAACACCGGGGAGCTGTTTTTT	CASSLYPMNTGELFF
TRBV6-5	NA	TRBD1	TRBJ2-5	TGTGCCAGCAGCAGACAGGGGGGGACCCAAGAGACCCAGTACTTC	CASSRQGGTQETQYF
TRBV11-2	medium-sized	NA	TRBJ2-1	TGTGCCATCGGGGGAGGATGGGGTAGCGTCTCCTACAATGAGCAGTTCTTC	CAIGGGWGSVSYNEQFF
TRBV2	few	NA	TRBJ1-2	TGTGCCAGCGGACGGAACGGTAACTATGGCTACACCTTC	CASGRNGNYGYTF
TRBV4-3	few	NA	TRBJ1-2	TGCGCCAGCAGCCAAGAAGAGGGAACCTATGGCTACACCTTC	CASSQEEGTYGYTF
TRBV7-2	NA	TRBD2	TRBJ2-1	TGTGCCAGCAGCGCCTTAGCGGGAAGCTCCTACAATGAGCAGTTCTTC	CASSALAGSSYNEQFF
TRBV6-5	NA	NA	TRBJ2-7	TGTGCCAGCAGTTATCGGTCCGCCTACGAGCAGTACTTC	CASSYRSAYEQYF
TRBV5-6	NA	NA	TRBJ1-1	TGTGCCAGCAGTCATTCCACTAACACTGAAGCTTTCTTT	CASSHSTNTEAFF
TRBV25-1	NA	NA	TRBJ2-7	TGTGCCAGCAGCCCCGGGACTGCCTCCTACGAGCAGTACTTC	CASSPGTASYEQYF
TRBV7-6	NA	NA	TRBJ2-7	TGTGCCAGCAGCTTAGGGTGGCTAGGCGACGAGCAGTACTTC	CASSLGWLGDEQYF
TRBV10-3	NA	TRBD2	TRBJ2-7	TGTGCCATCAGTGACGGGGGGGCCCTCTACGAGCAGTACTTC	CAISDGGALYEQYF
TRBV29-1	NA	TRBD1	TRBJ2-1	TGCAGCGAGGGGACAGGGGGTTCCTACAATGAGCAGTTCTTC	CSEGTGGSYNEQFF
TRBV2	NA	NA	TRBJ1-1	TGTGCCAGCAGTGAAAGCCAAGAGAACACTGAAGCTTTCTTT	CASSESQENTEAFF
TRBV28	NA	NA	TRBJ2-7	TGTGCCAGCAGTCGAGGGGGACCCTACGAGCAGTACTTC	CASSRGGPYEQYF
TRBV5-4	NA	NA	TRBJ2-1	TGTGCCAGCAGCTTTTCCCAAAGAGAGCAGTTCTTC	CASSFSQREQFF
TRBV12-5	NA	NA	TRBJ1-5	TGTGCTAGTGGTTCCCCCGCGGTGGGGAATCAGCCCCAGCATTTT	CASGSPAVGNQPQHF
TRBV2	few	TRBD2	TRBJ2-7	TGTGCCAGCAGTACTGGACTAGCGGGGTACGAGCAGTACTTC	CASSTGLAGYEQYF
TRBV19	NA	TRBD1	TRBJ1-1	TGTGCCAGTAGTATAGAGGACAGGCCGAACACTGAAGCTTTCTTT	CASSIEDRPNTEAFF
TRBV2	NA	TRBD2	TRBJ2-1	TGTGCCAGCGACCCTAGCGGGAGTTTTAGGCAGCAGTTCTTC	CASDPSGSFRQQFF
TRBV4-3	NA	TRBD2	TRBJ2-7	TGCGCCAGCAGCCAAGGGACGGGACTAGCGGGATACTCCTACGAGCAGTACTTC	CASSQGTGLAGYSYEQYF
TRBV11-2	NA	NA	TRBJ2-3	TGTGCCAGCAGCTTAGGGGGAGATACGCAGTATTTT	CASSLGGDTQYF
TRBV5-6	NA	TRBD2	TRBJ2-3	TGTGCCAGCAGCTTGGGGGCGGGGAGGGTAGATACGCAGTATTTT	CASSLGAGRVDTQYF
TRBV13	NA	NA	TRBJ1-1	TGTGCCAGCAGCTCAAGAGACAGGATAATGAACACTGAAGCTTTCTTT	CASSSRDRIMNTEAFF
TRBV6-5	NA	NA	TRBJ2-7	TGTGCCAGCGCCCCGTTTGCTAATCCCTACGAGCAGTACTTC	CASAPFANPYEQYF
TRBV5-1	NA	TRBD2	TRBJ2-7	TGCGCCAGCAGCTTCTTGCGGGAGGCCTCCTACGAGCAGTACTTC	CASSFLREASYEQYF
TRBV7-9	NA	TRBD1	TRBJ1-2	TGTGCCAGCAGCTTGGAGGGACAGGGTGGCTACACCTTC	CASSLEGQGGYTF
TRBV5-6	NA	NA	TRBJ2-3	TGTGCCAGCAGCTTACAGGTAGCTAGCACAGATACGCAGTATTTT	CASSLQVASTDTQYF
TRBV9	NA	NA	TRBJ1-3	TGTGCCAGCAGCGTTTCCGGGGATACTGGAAACACCATATATTTT	CASSVSGDTGNTIYF
TRBV14	NA	TRBD2	TRBJ2-5	TGTGCCAGCAGCGAAAATCTAGCGGGGGGGAGAGAGACCCAGTACTTC	CASSENLAGGRETQYF
TRBV2	NA	NA	TRBJ2-3	TGTGCCAGCAGTGAACTTTGGGGTTTGTCCATAAATGCCCTCACGGATACGCAGTATTTT	CASSELWGLSINALTDTQYF
TRBV11-2	NA	NA	TRBJ2-6	TGTGCCAGCAGCCGCCTCACGGGGGGCACTGGGGCCAACGTCCTGACTTTC	CASSRLTGGTGANVLTF
TRBV25-1	NA	NA	TRBJ2-5	TGTGCCAGCAGTGAATATCTCTCGGGGATAGTGAAAGAGACCCAGTACTTC	CASSEYLSGIVKETQYF
TRBV11-2	NA	TRBD2	TRBJ2-7	TGTGCCAGCAGCCCGACTAGCGGGGGAAACAGGCAGCAGTACTTC	CASSPTSGGNRQQYF
TRBV28	NA	TRBD1	TRBJ1-2	TGTGCCAGCAGTTCACACCGGGACAGGGGCTTTTCTAGCTATGGCTACACCTTC	CASSSHRDRGFSSYGYTF
TRBV11-2	NA	NA	TRBJ2-2	TGTGCCAGCAGCATCGGAGGGGGGGTAACCGGGGAGCTGTTTTTT	CASSIGGGVTGELFF
TRBV6-5	NA	TRBD2	TRBJ2-7	TGTGCCAGCAGTGGGGTAGCGGGAGTCTACGAGCAGTACTTC	CASSGVAGVYEQYF
TRBV7-3	few	NA	TRBJ2-1	TGTGCCAGCAGCTTAGCGGCGGGAAGGTACAATGAGCAGTTCTTC	CASSLAAGRYNEQFF
TRBV6-5	NA	NA	TRBJ2-3	TGTGCCAGCAGTTACAGCAGAGGCACAGATACGCAGTATTTT	CASSYSRGTDTQYF
TRBV7-2	NA	NA	TRBJ2-5	TGTGCCAGCAGCCGAGGCGGCGGGGAACAAGAGACCCAGTACTTC	CASSRGGGEQETQYF
TRBV6-6	NA	NA	TRBJ2-1	TGTGCCAGCAGTTACGGACTCGAAATCAATGAGCAGTTCTTC	CASSYGLEINEQFF
TRBV7-3	NA	TRBD1	TRBJ2-5	TGTGCCAGCCCCCCCCCAGGGGGCAAAGAGACCCAGTACTTC	CASPPPGGKETQYF
TRBV7-9	NA	NA	TRBJ2-7	TGTGCCAGCAGCCACAGGGCTGCCTCCTACGAGCAGTACTTC	CASSHRAASYEQYF
TRBV7-9	NA	NA	TRBJ1-1	TGTGCCAGCAGGGGGGAGGGCACTGAAGCTTTCTTT	CASRGEGTEAFF
TRBV27	NA	NA	TRBJ1-2	TGTGCCAGCAGACCGGGACAAACCTATGGCTACACCTTC	CASRPGQTYGYTF
TRBV7-3	once	NA	TRBJ2-5	TGTGCCAGCAGTCGGGAACAGCAGGAGACCCAGTACTTC	CASSREQQETQYF
TRBV15	NA	NA	TRBJ2-7	TGTGCCACCCGGGGGACCTACTACGAGCAGTACTTC	CATRGTYYEQYF
TRBV7-6	NA	NA	TRBJ2-7	TGTGCCAGCAGCTTGGGGGTTCCGGGGTTTAAAGACTACGAGCAGTACTTC	CASSLGVPGFKDYEQYF
TRBV29-1	NA	TRBD2	TRBJ2-3	TGCAGCGGCCGGGAGGGGCGGAATACAGATACGCAGTATTTT	CSGREGRNTDTQYF
TRBV19	NA	NA	TRBJ1-3	TGTGCCAGTAGTATGGGGCTCGGAAACACCATATATTTT	CASSMGLGNTIYF